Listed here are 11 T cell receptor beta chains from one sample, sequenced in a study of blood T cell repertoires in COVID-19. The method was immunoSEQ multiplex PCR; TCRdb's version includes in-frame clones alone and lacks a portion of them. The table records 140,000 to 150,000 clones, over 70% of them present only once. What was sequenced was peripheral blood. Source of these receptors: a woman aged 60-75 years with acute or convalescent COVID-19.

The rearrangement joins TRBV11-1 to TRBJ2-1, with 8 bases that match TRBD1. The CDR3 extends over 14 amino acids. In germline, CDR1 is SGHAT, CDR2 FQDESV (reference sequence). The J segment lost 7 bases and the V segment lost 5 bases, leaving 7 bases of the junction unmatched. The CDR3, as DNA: TGTGCCAGCAGCCCTAGGACAGGGCGGAATGAGCAGTTCTTC. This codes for CASSPRTGRNEQFF.

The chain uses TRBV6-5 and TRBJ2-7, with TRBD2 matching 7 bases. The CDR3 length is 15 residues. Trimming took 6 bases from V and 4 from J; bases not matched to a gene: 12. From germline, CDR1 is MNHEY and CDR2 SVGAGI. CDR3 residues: CASSRRGDRGYEQYF. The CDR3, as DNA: TGTGCCAGCAGCCGACGGGGGGACCGGGGGTACGAGCAGTACTTC.

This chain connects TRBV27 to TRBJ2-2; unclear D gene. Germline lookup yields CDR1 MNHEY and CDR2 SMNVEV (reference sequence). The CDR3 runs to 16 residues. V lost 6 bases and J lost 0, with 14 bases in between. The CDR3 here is CASSSPAHTNTGELFF. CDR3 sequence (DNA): TGTGCCAGCAGCTCCCCTGCGCATACGAACACCGGGGAGCTGTTTTTT.

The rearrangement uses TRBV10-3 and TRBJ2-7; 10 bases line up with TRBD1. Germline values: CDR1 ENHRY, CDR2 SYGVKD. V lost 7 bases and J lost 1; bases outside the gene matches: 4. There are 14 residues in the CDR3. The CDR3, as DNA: TGTGCCATCAAAACGGGACAGGGGTCCTACGAGCAGTACTTC. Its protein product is CAIKTGQGSYEQYF.

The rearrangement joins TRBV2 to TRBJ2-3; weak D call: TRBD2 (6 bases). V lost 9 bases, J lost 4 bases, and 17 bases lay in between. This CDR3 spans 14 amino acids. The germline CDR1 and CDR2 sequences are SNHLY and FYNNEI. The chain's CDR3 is CARPRSLASDTQYF. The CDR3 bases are TGTGCCAGACCTCGTTCTCTAGCGTCAGATACGCAGTATTTT.

DNA of the CDR3: TGCGCCAGCAGCTTGGACGGAGGGACCGCCACGCGTGAAAAACTGTTTTTT. Amino acids: CASSLDGGTATREKLFF. The V and J genes are TRBV5-1 and TRBJ1-4; possible D gene TRBD1, 5 bases. This CDR3 spans 17 amino acids. In germline, CDR1 is SGHRS, CDR2 YFSETQ. Trimming cost V 0 bases and J 7 bases, with 19 bases left between them.

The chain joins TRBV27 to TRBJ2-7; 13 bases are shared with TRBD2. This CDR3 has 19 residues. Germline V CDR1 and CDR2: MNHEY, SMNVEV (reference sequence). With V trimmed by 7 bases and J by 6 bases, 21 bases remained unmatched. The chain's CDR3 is CASKRSGTGGLAGLSEQYF. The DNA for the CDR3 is TGTGCCAGCAAGAGGTCGGGGACAGGGGGACTAGCGGGGTTAAGCGAGCAGTACTTC.

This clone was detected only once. CDR3 DNA sequence: TGTGCCTGGAGTGGCTCAGGGAAAGGGACAGATACGCAGTATTTT. Translation gives CAWSGSGKGTDTQYF. The chain employs TRBV30 and TRBJ2-3; a weak D match, TRBD1 (5 bases). Trimming stripped 1 base from V and 3 bases from J, with 14 bases between. CDR1 and CDR2 (germline): GTSNPN, SVGIG (reference sequence). The CDR3 extends over 15 amino acids.

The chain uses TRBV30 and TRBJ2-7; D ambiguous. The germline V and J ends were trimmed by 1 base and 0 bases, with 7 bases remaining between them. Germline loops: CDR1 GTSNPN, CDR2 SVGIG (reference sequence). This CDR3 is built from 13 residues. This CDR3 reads CAWSGRFSYEQYF. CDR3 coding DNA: TGTGCCTGGAGTGGCAGATTCTCCTACGAGCAGTACTTC. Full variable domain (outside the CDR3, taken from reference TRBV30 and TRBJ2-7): SQTIHQWPATLVQPVGSPLSLECTVEGTSNPNLYWYRQAAGRGLQLLFYSVGIGQISSEVPQNLSASRPQDRQFILSSKKLLLSDSGFYLCAWSGRFSYEQYFGPGTRLTVT.

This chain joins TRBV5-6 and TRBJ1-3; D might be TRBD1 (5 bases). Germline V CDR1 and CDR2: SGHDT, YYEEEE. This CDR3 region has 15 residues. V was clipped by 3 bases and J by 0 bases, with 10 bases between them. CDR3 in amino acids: CASSSRVLSGNTIYF. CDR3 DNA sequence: TGTGCCAGCAGCTCCAGGGTCCTCTCTGGAAACACCATATATTTT.

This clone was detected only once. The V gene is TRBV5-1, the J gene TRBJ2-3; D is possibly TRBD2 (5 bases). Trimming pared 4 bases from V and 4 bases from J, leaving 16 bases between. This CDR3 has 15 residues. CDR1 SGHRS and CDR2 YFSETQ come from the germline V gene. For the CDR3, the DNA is TGCGCCAGCAGCAGCCAAGCGGCTACAGCAGATACGCAGTATTTT. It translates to CASSSQAATADTQYF.